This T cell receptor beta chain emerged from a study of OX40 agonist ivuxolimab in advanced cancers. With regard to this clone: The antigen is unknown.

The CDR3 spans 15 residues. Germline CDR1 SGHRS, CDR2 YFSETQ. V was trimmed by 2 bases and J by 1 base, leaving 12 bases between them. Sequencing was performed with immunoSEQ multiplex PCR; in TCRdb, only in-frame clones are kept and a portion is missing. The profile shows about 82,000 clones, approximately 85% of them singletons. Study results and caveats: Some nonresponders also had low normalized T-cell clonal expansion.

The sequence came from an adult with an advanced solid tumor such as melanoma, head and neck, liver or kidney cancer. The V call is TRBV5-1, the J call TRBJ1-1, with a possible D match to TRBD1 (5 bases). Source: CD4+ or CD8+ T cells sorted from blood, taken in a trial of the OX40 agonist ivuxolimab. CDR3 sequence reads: CASSLGGVKNTEAFF. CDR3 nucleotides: TGCGCCAGCAGCTTAGGAGGGGTGAAGAACACTGAAGCTTTCTTT. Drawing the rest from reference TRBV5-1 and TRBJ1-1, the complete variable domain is KAGVTQTPRYLIKTRGQQVTLSCSPISGHRSVSWYQQTPGQGLQFLFEYFSETQRNKGNFPGRFSGRQFSNSRSEMNVSTLELGDSALYLCASSLGGVKNTEAFFGQGTRLTVV.